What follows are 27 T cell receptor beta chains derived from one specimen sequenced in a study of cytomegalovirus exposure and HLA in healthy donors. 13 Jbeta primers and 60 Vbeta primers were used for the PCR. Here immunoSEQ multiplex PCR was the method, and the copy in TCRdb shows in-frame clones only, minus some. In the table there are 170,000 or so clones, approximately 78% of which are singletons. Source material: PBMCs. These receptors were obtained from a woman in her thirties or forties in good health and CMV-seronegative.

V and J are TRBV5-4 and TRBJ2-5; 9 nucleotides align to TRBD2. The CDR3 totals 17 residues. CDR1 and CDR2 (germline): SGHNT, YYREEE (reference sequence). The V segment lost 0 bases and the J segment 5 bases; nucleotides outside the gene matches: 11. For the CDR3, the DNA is TGTGCCAGCAGCTTGGTTAGAGGCGGGGGGGTAAGGGAGACCCAGTACTTC. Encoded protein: CASSLVRGGGVRETQYF.

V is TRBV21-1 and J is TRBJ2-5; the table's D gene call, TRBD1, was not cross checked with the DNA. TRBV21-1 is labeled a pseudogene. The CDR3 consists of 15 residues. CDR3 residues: CASSKEQAILETQYF. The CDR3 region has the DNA TGTGCCAGCAGCAAAGAACAGGCGATCCTGGAGACCCAGTACTTC.

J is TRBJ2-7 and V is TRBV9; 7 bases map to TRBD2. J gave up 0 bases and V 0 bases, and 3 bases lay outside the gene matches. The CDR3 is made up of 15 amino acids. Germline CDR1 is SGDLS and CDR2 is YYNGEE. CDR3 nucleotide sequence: TGTGCCAGCAGCGTAGCGGGGGGAAGCTCCTACGAGCAGTACTTC. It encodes CASSVAGGSSYEQYF. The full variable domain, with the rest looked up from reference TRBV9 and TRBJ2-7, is DSGVTQTPKHLITATGQRVTLRCSPRSGDLSVYWYQQSLDQGLQFLIQYYNGEERAKGNILERFSAQQFPDLHSELNLSSLELGDSALYFCASSVAGGSSYEQYFGPGTRLTVT.

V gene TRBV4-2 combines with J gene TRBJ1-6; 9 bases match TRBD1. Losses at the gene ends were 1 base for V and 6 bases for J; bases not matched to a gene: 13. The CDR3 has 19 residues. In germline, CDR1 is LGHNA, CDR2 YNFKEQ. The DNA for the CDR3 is TGTGCCAGCAGCCAAGTTTCCCGTAGGGGACAGGGATCTAATTCACCCCTCCACTTT. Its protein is CASSQVSRRGQGSNSPLHF.

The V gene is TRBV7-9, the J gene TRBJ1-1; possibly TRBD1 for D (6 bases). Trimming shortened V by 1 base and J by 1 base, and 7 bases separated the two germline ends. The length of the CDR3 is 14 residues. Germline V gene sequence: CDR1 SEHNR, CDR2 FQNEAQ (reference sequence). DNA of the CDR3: TGTGCCAGCAGCTTAGAACAGGGGAACACTGAAGCTTTCTTT. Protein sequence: CASSLEQGNTEAFF. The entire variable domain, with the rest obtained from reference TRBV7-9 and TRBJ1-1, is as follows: DTGVSQNPRHKITKRGQNVTFRCDPISEHNRLYWYRQTLGQGPEFLTYFQNEAQLEKSRLLSDRFSAERPKGSFSTLEIQRTEQGDSAMYLCASSLEQGNTEAFFGQGTRLTVV.

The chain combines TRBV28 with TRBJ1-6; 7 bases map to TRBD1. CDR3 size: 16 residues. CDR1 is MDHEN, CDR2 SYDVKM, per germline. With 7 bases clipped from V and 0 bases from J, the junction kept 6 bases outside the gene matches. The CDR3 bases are TGTGCCAGCATCGGGACAGAATCCTCCTATAATTCACCCCTCCACTTT. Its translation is CASIGTESSYNSPLHF.

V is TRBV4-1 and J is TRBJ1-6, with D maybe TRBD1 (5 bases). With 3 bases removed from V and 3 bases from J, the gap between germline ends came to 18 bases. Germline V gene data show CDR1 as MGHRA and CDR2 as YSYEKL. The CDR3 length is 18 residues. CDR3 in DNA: TGCGCCAGCAGCCAGATAGGACACAAACGAGTCTATAATTCACCCCTCCACTTT. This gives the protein CASSQIGHKRVYNSPLHF.

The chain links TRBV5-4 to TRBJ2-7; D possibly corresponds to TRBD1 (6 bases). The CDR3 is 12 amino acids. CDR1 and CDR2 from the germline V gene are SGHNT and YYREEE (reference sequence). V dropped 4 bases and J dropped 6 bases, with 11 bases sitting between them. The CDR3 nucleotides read TGTGCCAGCAGCGAGGACAGCGGCGAGCAGTACTTC. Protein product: CASSEDSGEQYF.

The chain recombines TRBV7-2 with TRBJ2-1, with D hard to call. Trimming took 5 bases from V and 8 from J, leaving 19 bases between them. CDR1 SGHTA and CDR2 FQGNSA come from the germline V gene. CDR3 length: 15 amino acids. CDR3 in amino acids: CASSPSYARYDEQFF. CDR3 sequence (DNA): TGTGCCAGCAGCCCGAGTTATGCGCGTTATGATGAGCAGTTCTTC.

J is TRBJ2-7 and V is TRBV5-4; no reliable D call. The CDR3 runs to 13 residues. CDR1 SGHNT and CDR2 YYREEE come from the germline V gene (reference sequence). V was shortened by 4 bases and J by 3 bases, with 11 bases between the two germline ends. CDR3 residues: CASSQNHNYEQYF. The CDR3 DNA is TGTGCCAGCAGCCAGAACCATAACTACGAGCAGTACTTC.

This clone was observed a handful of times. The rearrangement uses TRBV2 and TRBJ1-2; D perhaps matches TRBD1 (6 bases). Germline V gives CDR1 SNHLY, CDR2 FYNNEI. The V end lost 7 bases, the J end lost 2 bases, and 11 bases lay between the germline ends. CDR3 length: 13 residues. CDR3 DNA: TGTGCCAGCACCGGGACAAGGAACTATGGCTACACCTTC. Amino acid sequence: CASTGTRNYGYTF.

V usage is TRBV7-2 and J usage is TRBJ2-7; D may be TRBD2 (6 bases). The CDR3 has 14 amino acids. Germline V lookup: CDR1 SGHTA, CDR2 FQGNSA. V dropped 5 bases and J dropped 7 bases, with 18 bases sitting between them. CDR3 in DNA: TGTGCCAGCAGCCCGGTAGGGGTGGGGAGGGAGCAGTACTTC. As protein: CASSPVGVGREQYF.

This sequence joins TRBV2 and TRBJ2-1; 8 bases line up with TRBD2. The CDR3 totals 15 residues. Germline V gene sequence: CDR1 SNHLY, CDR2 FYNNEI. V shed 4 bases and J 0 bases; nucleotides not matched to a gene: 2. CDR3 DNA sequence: TGTGCCAGCAGTGCGGGGACTAGCTCCTACAATGAGCAGTTCTTC. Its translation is CASSAGTSSYNEQFF.

For the CDR3, the DNA is TGTGCCAGCAGCGTAGTGGGGACAGGGTTCCGTTCGAACACCGGGGAGCTGTTTTTT. Its protein is CASSVVGTGFRSNTGELFF. This chain connects TRBV9 to TRBJ2-2; 9 bases map to TRBD1. CDR3 size: 19 residues. With V trimmed by 0 bases and J by 0 bases, 9 bases remained unmatched. From germline, CDR1 is SGDLS and CDR2 YYNGEE.

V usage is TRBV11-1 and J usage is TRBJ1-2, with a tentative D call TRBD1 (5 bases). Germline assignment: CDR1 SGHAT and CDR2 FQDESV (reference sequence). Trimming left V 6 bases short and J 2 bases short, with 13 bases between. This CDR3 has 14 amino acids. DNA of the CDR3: TGTGCCAGCAGGCCGGGGGGTGCGAACTATGGCTACACCTTC. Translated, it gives CASRPGGANYGYTF.

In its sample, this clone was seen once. CDR3 nucleotides: TGTGCCAGCAGCTTGTGGACTAGCGGGACAGATACGCAGTATTTT. Encoded protein: CASSLWTSGTDTQYF. V is TRBV11-2 and J is TRBJ2-3; TRBD2 agrees at 11 bases. From germline, CDR1 is SGHAT and CDR2 FQNNGV. The CDR3 has 15 residues. V lost 3 bases, J lost 3 bases, and 2 bases stayed unmatched.

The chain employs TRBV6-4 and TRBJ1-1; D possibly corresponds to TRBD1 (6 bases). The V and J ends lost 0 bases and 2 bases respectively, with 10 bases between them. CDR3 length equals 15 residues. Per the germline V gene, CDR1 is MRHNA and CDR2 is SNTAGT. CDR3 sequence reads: CASSDSRDINTEAFF. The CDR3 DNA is TGTGCCAGCAGTGACTCGAGGGACATCAACACTGAAGCTTTCTTT.

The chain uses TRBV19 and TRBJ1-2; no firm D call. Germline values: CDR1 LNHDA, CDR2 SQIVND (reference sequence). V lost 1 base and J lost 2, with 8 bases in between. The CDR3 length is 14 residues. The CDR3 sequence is CASSIANRNYGYTF. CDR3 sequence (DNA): TGTGCCAGTAGTATAGCCAACAGAAACTATGGCTACACCTTC.

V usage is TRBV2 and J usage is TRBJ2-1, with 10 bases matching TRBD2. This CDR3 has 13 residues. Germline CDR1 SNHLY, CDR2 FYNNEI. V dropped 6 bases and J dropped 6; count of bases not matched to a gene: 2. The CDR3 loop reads CASRIAGGNEQFF. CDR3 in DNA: TGTGCCAGCAGGATAGCGGGGGGCAATGAGCAGTTCTTC.

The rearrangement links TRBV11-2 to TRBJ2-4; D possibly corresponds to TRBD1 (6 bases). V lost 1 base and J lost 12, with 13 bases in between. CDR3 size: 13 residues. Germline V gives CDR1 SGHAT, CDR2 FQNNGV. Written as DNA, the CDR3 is TGTGCCAGCAGCTTAGCGCGGACAGTTCATCAGTACTTC. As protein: CASSLARTVHQYF. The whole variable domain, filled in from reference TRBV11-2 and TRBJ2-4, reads EAGVAQSPRYKIIEKRQSVAFWCNPISGHATLYWYQQILGQGPKLLIQFQNNGVVDDSQLPKDRFSAERLKGVDSTLKIQPAKLEDSAVYLCASSLARTVHQYFGAGTRLSVL.

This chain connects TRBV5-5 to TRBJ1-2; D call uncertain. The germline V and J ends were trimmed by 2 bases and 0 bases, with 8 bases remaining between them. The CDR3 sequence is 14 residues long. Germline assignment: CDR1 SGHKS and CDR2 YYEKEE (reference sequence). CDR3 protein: CASSFRQTNYGYTF. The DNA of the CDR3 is TGTGCCAGCAGCTTTCGTCAGACTAACTATGGCTACACCTTC.

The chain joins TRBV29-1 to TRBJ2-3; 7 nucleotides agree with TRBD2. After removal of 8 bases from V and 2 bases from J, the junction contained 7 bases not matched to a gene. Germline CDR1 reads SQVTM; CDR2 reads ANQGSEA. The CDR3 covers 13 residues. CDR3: CSPQRGLTDTQYF. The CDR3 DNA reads TGCAGCCCACAGCGGGGCCTCACAGATACGCAGTATTTT.

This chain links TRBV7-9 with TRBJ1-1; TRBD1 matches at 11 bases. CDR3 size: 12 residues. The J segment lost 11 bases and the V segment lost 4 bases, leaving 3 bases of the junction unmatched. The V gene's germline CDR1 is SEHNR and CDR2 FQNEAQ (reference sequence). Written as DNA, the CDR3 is TGTGCCAGCAGCTGGACAGGGGGCGCGGCTTTCTTT. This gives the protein CASSWTGGAAFF.

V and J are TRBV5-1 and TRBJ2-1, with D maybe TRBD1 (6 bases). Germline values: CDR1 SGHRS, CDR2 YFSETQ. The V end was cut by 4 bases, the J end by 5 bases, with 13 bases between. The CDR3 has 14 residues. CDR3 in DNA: TGCGCCAGCAGCCTAAACAGGGAAAACAATGAGCAGTTCTTC. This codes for CASSLNRENNEQFF.

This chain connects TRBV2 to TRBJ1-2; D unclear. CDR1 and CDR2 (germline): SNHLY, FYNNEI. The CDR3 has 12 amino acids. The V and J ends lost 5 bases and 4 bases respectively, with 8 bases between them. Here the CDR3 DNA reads TGTGCCAGCAGTACAGTACGCTATGGCTACACCTTC. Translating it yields CASSTVRYGYTF.

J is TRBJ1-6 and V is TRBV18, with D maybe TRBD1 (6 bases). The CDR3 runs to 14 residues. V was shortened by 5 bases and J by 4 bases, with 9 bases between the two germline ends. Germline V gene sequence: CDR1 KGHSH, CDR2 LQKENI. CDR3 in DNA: TGTGCCAGCTCAAGTGGACAGTATAATTCACCCCTCCACTTT. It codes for CASSSGQYNSPLHF.

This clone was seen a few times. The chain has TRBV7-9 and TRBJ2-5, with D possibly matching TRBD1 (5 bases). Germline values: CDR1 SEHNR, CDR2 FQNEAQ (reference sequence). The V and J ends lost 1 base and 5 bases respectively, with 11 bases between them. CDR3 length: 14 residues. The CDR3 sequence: CASSLEAGWETQYF. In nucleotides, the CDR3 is TGTGCCAGCAGCTTAGAGGCAGGGTGGGAGACCCAGTACTTC.